The 20 T cell receptor beta chains in this list originate from one sample, sequenced in a study of shared clonotypes between healthy human individuals. Some clones are missing from TCRdb's copy, which holds only in-frame ones; the method was immunoSEQ multiplex PCR. The sample carries some 2.4 million clones, over 85% recorded once. Sequencing was carried out using naive CD4+ T cells from PBMCs. Subset here: CD45RA+ positively selected. These receptors all stem from a man aged 18 to 29 in good health. Some clones in this sample may be carry-over from other donors' samples.

This chain connects TRBV10-3 to TRBJ1-5; D uncertain. The germline CDR1 and CDR2 sequences are ENHRY and SYGVKD. V shed 7 bases and J shed 11 bases, with 9 bases lying between them. This CDR3 comprises 10 residues. The CDR3 DNA is TGTGCCATCACGGGCAGTTCCCAGCATTTT. This gives the protein CAITGSSQHF.

The chain recombines TRBV7-2 with TRBJ1-5, with no clear D. V was pared by 0 bases and J by 5 bases, with 14 bases between. The CDR3 spans 16 residues. Germline V CDR1 and CDR2: SGHTA, FQGNSA. The CDR3 sequence: CASSLARASSDQPQHF. In nucleotides, the CDR3 is TGTGCCAGCAGCTTAGCTCGGGCGAGTTCGGATCAGCCCCAGCATTTT.

On this clone itself: Other DNA sequences of this sample code for an identical CDR3. V gene TRBV5-1 combines with J gene TRBJ1-1; 9 nucleotides agree with TRBD1. The CDR3 covers 14 residues. Germline assignment: CDR1 SGHRS and CDR2 YFSETQ. Trimming took 4 bases from V and 4 from J; bases not matched to a gene: 5. CDR3 DNA sequence: TGCGCCAGCAGCCTACAGGGGGCAAGCACTGAAGCTTTCTTT. This sequence encodes CASSLQGASTEAFF.

The chain carries TRBV18 and TRBJ2-3; D ambiguous. CDR3 length equals 16 residues. Germline CDR1 is KGHSH and CDR2 is LQKENI. The V end lost 3 bases, the J end lost 5 bases, and 18 bases lay between the germline ends. CDR3: CASSPTPVGPLDTQYF. The DNA of the CDR3 is TGTGCCAGCTCACCCACCCCAGTGGGTCCTTTAGATACGCAGTATTTT.

The chain couples TRBV20-1 to TRBJ2-7; TRBD1 might be the D (6 bases). The V end lost 1 base, the J end lost 9 bases, and 10 bases lay between the germline ends. Germline CDR1 and CDR2: DFQATT and SNEGSKA (reference sequence). This CDR3 is built from 11 residues. The CDR3 loop reads CSARVQGWQYF. The DNA for the CDR3 is TGCAGTGCTAGAGTACAGGGTTGGCAGTACTTC.

CDR3 nucleotide sequence: TGTGCCAGCAGTTACGATTTTGGGACTATCGCCGGGGAGCTGTTTTTT. Translation: CASSYDFGTIAGELFF. This chain uses TRBV6-6 with TRBJ2-2; TRBD2 matches 7 bases. Germline values: CDR1 MNHNY, CDR2 SVGAGI (reference sequence). J was trimmed by 6 bases and V by 2 bases; bases with no gene match: 9. The CDR3 sequence is 16 residues long.

The V call is TRBV28, the J call TRBJ2-5, with D perhaps TRBD1 or TRBD2 (5 bases each). Trimming shortened V by 5 bases and J by 7 bases, and 20 bases separated the two germline ends. Germline V lookup: CDR1 MDHEN, CDR2 SYDVKM. The CDR3 totals 15 residues. The CDR3 sequence is CASSQSRDGFRTQYF. As DNA, the CDR3 is TGTGCCAGCAGTCAGTCCCGGGACGGTTTTCGGACCCAGTACTTC.

V and J are TRBV19 and TRBJ1-1, with D perhaps TRBD1 (6 bases). Germline V CDR1 and CDR2: LNHDA, SQIVND (reference sequence). The CDR3 is 15 residues long. Trimming stripped 3 bases from V and 4 bases from J, with 15 bases between. CDR3 loop: CASSIKQGSGTEAFF. CDR3 DNA sequence: TGTGCCAGTAGTATTAAACAGGGAAGTGGCACTGAAGCTTTCTTT.

V is TRBV5-1 and J is TRBJ2-7; D ambiguous. CDR3 length: 12 residues. V dropped 4 bases and J dropped 5 bases, with 10 bases sitting between them. The germline V gene has CDR1 SGHRS and CDR2 YFSETQ. CDR3 DNA: TGCGCCAGCAGCCTCACACGAGACGAGCAGTACTTC. This encodes CASSLTRDEQYF.

V gene TRBV19 combines with J gene TRBJ2-6; D gene ambiguous. Germline V gene lookup returns CDR1 LNHDA and CDR2 SQIVND (reference sequence). Trimming took off 5 bases at V and 1 base at J, with 6 bases between the two ends. This CDR3 contains 14 residues. The DNA for the CDR3 is TGTGCCAGTAGTTGGGGATCTGGGGCCAACGTCCTGACTTTC. Its translation is CASSWGSGANVLTF. Supplemented by reference TRBV19 and TRBJ2-6, the full variable domain reads DGGITQSPKYLFRKEGQNVTLSCEQNLNHDAMYWYRQDPGQGLRLIYYSQIVNDFQKGDIAEGYSVSREKKESFPLTVTSAQKNPTAFYLCASSWGSGANVLTFGAGSRLTVL.

The genes are TRBV6-5 and TRBJ2-4; D perhaps matches TRBD2 (5 bases). CDR1 MNHEY and CDR2 SVGAGI come from the germline V gene. The CDR3 consists of 14 residues. Deletions cut 8 bases from V and 0 bases from J, with 11 bases between. CDR3 region: CASPGLLAKNIQYF. The DNA for the CDR3 is TGTGCCAGCCCCGGACTCCTAGCCAAAAACATTCAGTACTTC.

The CDR3 bases are TGTGCCACCAGCAGACCCGGGGGCAATCAGCCCCAGCATTTT. Translating gives CATSRPGGNQPQHF. The rearrangement joins TRBV15 to TRBJ1-5; D not resolved. Deletions cut 2 bases from V and 2 bases from J, with 7 bases between. Germline-derived CDR1 and CDR2 are LNHNV and YYDKDF (reference sequence). This CDR3 has 14 amino acids.

The rearrangement uses TRBV6-1 and TRBJ1-3; perhaps TRBD1 as D (5 bases). Trimming took 10 bases from V and 2 from J, leaving 12 bases between them. Germline CDR1 is MNHNS and CDR2 is SASEGT. The CDR3 covers 13 residues. The CDR3 is CATVDSPGNTIYF. In DNA form, the CDR3 reads TGTGCCACCGTCGACAGCCCTGGAAACACCATATATTTT.

The chain combines TRBV25-1 with TRBJ1-5; D is possibly TRBD1 (5 bases). CDR3 length equals 14 residues. Trimming stripped 4 bases from V and 3 bases from J, with 10 bases between. In germline, CDR1 is MGHDK, CDR2 SYGVNS. CDR3 DNA sequence: TGTGCCAGCAGTGCCCCAGGGAACAATCAGCCCCAGCATTTT. It translates to CASSAPGNNQPQHF.

This clone has more than one count but fewer than ten. This chain joins TRBV18 and TRBJ1-5; unclear D gene. Germline V gene data show CDR1 as KGHSH and CDR2 as LQKENI. V was cut by 0 bases and J by 3 bases, with 9 bases left in between. CDR3 length: 15 residues. The CDR3 reads CASSPPGRDNQPQHF. CDR3 bases: TGTGCCAGCTCACCACCGGGCCGAGACAATCAGCCCCAGCATTTT.

The chain carries TRBV19 and TRBJ1-2, with D perhaps TRBD1 (6 bases). Germline CDR1 is LNHDA and CDR2 is SQIVND (reference sequence). This CDR3 has 14 amino acids. Trimming removed 6 bases at V and 2 bases at J, with 13 bases between. The CDR3 DNA is TGTGCCAGTAGCGTGCAGGGGATCAACTATGGCTACACCTTC. Its protein product is CASSVQGINYGYTF.

The chain combines TRBV10-2 with TRBJ2-7; 8 nucleotides line up with TRBD2. Germline CDR1 and CDR2: WSHSY and SAAADI. The CDR3 is made up of 14 amino acids. After removal of 8 bases from V and 3 bases from J, the junction contained 9 bases not matched to a gene. In nucleotides, the CDR3 is TGCGCCAGCCAAAGGGGCGGGAGGCTCTACGAGCAGTACTTC. As protein: CASQRGGRLYEQYF.

This chain uses TRBV7-2 with TRBJ1-3; D is undetermined. V was cut by 2 bases and J by 0 bases, with 5 bases left in between. This CDR3 contains 14 residues. Germline CDR1 and CDR2: SGHTA and FQGNSA. CDR3 amino acids: CASSLQSSGNTIYF. For the CDR3, the DNA is TGTGCCAGCAGCTTACAGAGCTCTGGAAACACCATATATTTT.

This clone was counted between two and nine times. This chain links TRBV5-6 with TRBJ1-4, with 9 nucleotides matching TRBD1. Germline CDR1 and CDR2: SGHDT and YYEEEE. V lost 4 bases to trimming and J lost 8 bases; unmatched junction nucleotides: 6. The CDR3 extends over 14 amino acids. The CDR3 coding sequence is TGTGCCAGCAGCCCCGGACAGGGGAGAGAAAAACTGTTTTTT. This translates into CASSPGQGREKLFF.

Points on this clone: A junction boundary mismatches the germline segment, possibly from a read error. The genes are TRBV7-9 and TRBJ2-5; 9 positions agree with TRBD1. The better agreement between TRBJ2-7 and the DNA end casts doubt on the J call. The CDR3 length is 14 residues. Germline V gene sequence: CDR1 SEHNR, CDR2 FQNEAQ (reference sequence). The CDR3 loop reads CASSPGTGSSEQYF. As DNA, the CDR3 is TGTGCCAGCAGCCCCGGGACAGGGTCCTCCGAGCAGTACTTC.